There are a few counts of the clone carrying this T cell receptor beta chain. V was cut by 5 bases and J by 2 bases, with 10 bases left in between. This CDR3 comprises 12 residues. In germline, CDR1 is DFQATT, CDR2 SNEGSKA (reference sequence). These data come from a study of response to subunit inactivated influenza vaccine. MiXCR was run by TCRdb on the RT-PCR reads, yielding one entry per CDR3 protein. The sample includes roughly 790,000 distinct CDR3 sequences, 21% seen only once; the top ten take about a tenth. The clonotype was recovered from a man aged 45-60 years who received an inactivated influenza vaccine. This sequence joins TRBV20-1 and TRBJ2-7; D is uncertain. The starting material was PBMCs from blood, obtained roughly 5 days after vaccination. CDR3 bases: TGCAGTGCTGGCCGTAGGGCCTACGAGCAGTACTTC. Translating it yields CSAGRRAYEQYF.